These T cell receptor beta chains were read from a single sample in a study of blood T cell repertoires in COVID-19. Clones were sequenced by immunoSEQ multiplex PCR, and TCRdb holds only the in-frame ones, with some missing. The data show 120,000 or so clones, with roughly 85% seen just once and less than 8.5% held by the top ten. The sequencing input was peripheral blood. Source of these receptors: an elderly man with active or convalescent COVID-19. CDR3s include the opening cysteine and the closing phenylalanine or tryptophan. The D gene is left open where the match is weak. Part of the rows lack a size; the others show once, few, many or a class for expanded clones.

V,size,J,D,DNA,CDR3
TRBV7-9,.,TRBJ2-3,TRBD2,TGTGCCAGCAGCCCAATAGCGGGAGTTGCGGATACGCAGTATTTT,CASSPIAGVADTQYF
TRBV29-1,.,TRBJ2-7,TRBD1,TGCAGCGCTATTTTGACAGGGGGCATGTACGAGCAGTACTTC,CSAILTGGMYEQYF
TRBV10-3,.,TRBJ2-2,TRBD1,TGTGCCATCAGGGACAGGGGGAACACCGGGGAGCTGTTTTTT,CAIRDRGNTGELFF
TRBV7-6,.,TRBJ2-7,TRBD1,TGTGCCAGCAGCGTCCGGACAGGGGACGTCGGATATAAGTACGAGCAGTACTTC,CASSVRTGDVGYKYEQYF
TRBV14,.,TRBJ2-7,.,TGTGCCAGCAGCCATGGGGCGAAACAGTACTTC,CASSHGAKQYF
TRBV6-5,.,TRBJ1-6,.,TGTGCCAGCAAACAGGGAAATAATTCACCCCTCCACTTT,CASKQGNNSPLHF
TRBV5-6,.,TRBJ2-3,TRBD2,TGTGCCAGCAGCTTGAATAGCGGGGGGGTTGGAGATACGCAGTATTTT,CASSLNSGGVGDTQYF
TRBV4-3,.,TRBJ2-1,.,TGCGCCAGCAGCCAAGAGGCCAACAATGAGCAGTTCTTC,CASSQEANNEQFF
TRBV11-3,.,TRBJ2-3,TRBD2,TGTGCCAGCAGCTTAGGGGGGGGTACGGACACAGATACGCAGTATTTT,CASSLGGGTDTDTQYF
TRBV15,.,TRBJ1-2,TRBD1,TGTGCCACCAGCAGGGGACAGGCGGCCCTTCGTGGCTACACCTTC,CATSRGQAALRGYTF
TRBV7-6,.,TRBJ1-1,.,TGTGCCAGCAGCTTAGCGGTTGGCAGGGTGACTGAAGCTTTCTTT,CASSLAVGRVTEAFF
TRBV6-5,.,TRBJ2-7,TRBD2,TGTGCCAGCCCTTCGGCGGGAGTCTCGTTCGAGCAGTACTTC,CASPSAGVSFEQYF
TRBV30,.,TRBJ2-3,.,TGTGCCTGGACCCTCACAGATACGCAGTATTTT,CAWTLTDTQYF
TRBV30,.,TRBJ2-2,TRBD2,TGTGCCTGGAGGAAAGGACTAGCCTCGAACACCGGGGAGCTGTTTTTT,CAWRKGLASNTGELFF
TRBV5-1,.,TRBJ2-7,.,TGCGCCAGCAGCTTGGCAGGGATGGTCAACGAGCAGTACTTC,CASSLAGMVNEQYF
TRBV5-4,.,TRBJ1-3,.,TGTGCCAGCAGCTCCGGAGACAGTTTCAGCACCATATATTTT,CASSSGDSFSTIYF
TRBV7-2,.,TRBJ2-7,TRBD1,TGTGCCAGCAGCTTAAGACAGGGTTATGTTAAGCAGTACTTC,CASSLRQGYVKQYF
TRBV5-4,.,TRBJ1-1,.,TGTGCCAGCCGGGAGGCGTTGGGCGGGAACACTGAAGCTTTCTTT,CASREALGGNTEAFF
TRBV19,.,TRBJ2-1,TRBD2,TGTGCCAGTGGATCCCAGGCGGGGGGGAATGAGCAGTTCTTC,CASGSQAGGNEQFF
TRBV9,.,TRBJ2-7,.,TGTGCCAGCAGCGAGGGCCCCCAAGGGGTGGAGTACTTC,CASSEGPQGVEYF
TRBV5-1,.,TRBJ2-2,TRBD2,TGCGCCAGCAGCTTCCCGGGACTAGACCTCGGGGAGCTGTTTTTT,CASSFPGLDLGELFF
TRBV5-1,.,TRBJ2-7,TRBD1,TGCGCCAGCAGCTGGGGACAGGGGGCTGGGGAGCAGTACTTC,CASSWGQGAGEQYF
TRBV10-3,.,TRBJ1-2,.,TGTGCCATCAGTGAGTCGACAGCTAACTATGGCTACACCTTC,CAISESTANYGYTF
TRBV7-9,once,TRBJ1-5,TRBD1,TGTGCCAGCAGCTCGACAGGGTTATGGGGCAATCAGCCCCAGCATTTT,CASSSTGLWGNQPQHF
TRBV6-2/TRBV6-3,.,TRBJ1-1,.,TGTGCCAGCAGTTATACCGGGAAGACTGAAGCTTTCTTT,CASSYTGKTEAFF
TRBV2,.,TRBJ1-4,.,TGTGCCAGCAGTGCAGGGTCGATTAAATTATTTTTT,CASSAGSIKLFF
TRBV19,.,TRBJ1-2,.,TGTGCCAGTTGTGCCTCTCAGGGCCGTACACTACTCTATGGCTACACCTTC,CASCASQGRTLLYGYTF
TRBV20-1,.,TRBJ1-2,.,TGCAGTGGGGGGGGCCTCAATGGCTACACCTTC,CSGGGLNGYTF
TRBV12-3/TRBV12-4,.,TRBJ1-5,.,TGTGCCAGCAGTTTTAGTAGCAATCAGCCCCAGCATTTT,CASSFSSNQPQHF
TRBV6-1,.,TRBJ1-1,TRBD1,TGTGCCAGCAGTGAAGAACAGGGGGTTTGGACTGAAGCTTTCTTT,CASSEEQGVWTEAFF
TRBV7-9,.,TRBJ1-5,.,TGTGCCAGCAGCTTAACCTACAATCAGCCCCAGCATTTT,CASSLTYNQPQHF
TRBV24-1,.,TRBJ2-1,.,TGTGCCACCAGTGAGGCAGGGAACAATGAGCAGTTCTTC,CATSEAGNNEQFF
TRBV9,.,TRBJ2-1,.,TGTGCCAGCAGCGTAGGGGGGGTTGTGACTCGTCTCGGCAATGAGCAGTTCTTC,CASSVGGVVTRLGNEQFF
TRBV30,.,TRBJ1-5,.,TGTGCCTGGAGTGGGGGGGGGCAAAGGCCCCAGCATTTT,CAWSGGGQRPQHF
TRBV6-6,.,TRBJ1-3,.,TGTGCCAGCAGTTGGGACAAACCCTCCTCTGGAAACACCATATATTTT,CASSWDKPSSGNTIYF
TRBV7-9,few,TRBJ2-7,TRBD2,TGTGCCAGCAGCCAAGCGGGAGGGCTCGACGAGCAGTACTTC,CASSQAGGLDEQYF
TRBV6-5,.,TRBJ2-5,.,TGTGCCAGCATAAGGACAGTTGGGGAGACCCAGTACTTC,CASIRTVGETQYF
TRBV18,.,TRBJ1-5,.,TGTGCCAGCTCGCAAGAGTACGATCAGCCCCAGCATTTT,CASSQEYDQPQHF
TRBV19,.,TRBJ1-1,TRBD1,TGTGCCAGTAGTGTGGAGGGGGCAAGGACTGAAGCTTTCTTT,CASSVEGARTEAFF
TRBV2,.,TRBJ1-6,TRBD1,TGTGCCAGCAGCCTGGCGCGGGACAGGGGACCGCCCCTCCACTTT,CASSLARDRGPPLHF
TRBV30,.,TRBJ1-1,TRBD1,TGTGCCTGGAGTGTACGGGGACAGCCTAACACTGAAGCTTTCTTT,CAWSVRGQPNTEAFF
TRBV15,.,TRBJ1-2,.,TGTGCCACCAGCAGGGACGGGAGCGTTAACTATGGCTACACCTTC,CATSRDGSVNYGYTF
TRBV15,.,TRBJ2-3,.,TGTGCCACCAGCAGAGGGGGGAGGTCTAGCACAGATACGCAGTATTTT,CATSRGGRSSTDTQYF
TRBV4-3,.,TRBJ2-6,.,TGCGCCAGCAGCCAAGCGTCTCCTAATGGGGCCAACGTCCTGACTTTC,CASSQASPNGANVLTF
TRBV24-1,.,TRBJ2-1,TRBD2,TGTGCCACCAGTGATTTAGCTAGCGGGAGCTCCTACAATGAGCAGTTCTTC,CATSDLASGSSYNEQFF
TRBV2,once,TRBJ2-7,.,TGTGCCAGCAGCAGTGACAGGAGGCAGAACTACGAGCAGTACTTC,CASSSDRRQNYEQYF
TRBV18,.,TRBJ1-2,.,TGTGCCAGCTCCCCGAATAGAGGGGGCTACACCTTC,CASSPNRGGYTF
TRBV30,.,TRBJ2-5,TRBD1,TGTGCCTGGAGTTATGGGACAGGGAAAGAGACCCAGTACTTC,CAWSYGTGKETQYF